The 28 T cell receptor beta chains listed next were all sequenced from one sample in a study of OX40 agonist ivuxolimab in advanced cancers. The assay was immunoSEQ multiplex PCR, and TCRdb's table has in-frame clones only and misses some. The sample records 78,000 or so clones, roughly 84% being singletons. Specimen: CD4+ or CD8+ T cells sorted from blood, collected in a trial of the OX40 agonist ivuxolimab. These receptors came from an adult with an advanced solid tumor such as melanoma, head and neck, liver or kidney cancer.

This clone was found a few times. This chain links TRBV1 with TRBJ2-3; TRBD2 reflects the table's D call only, with no check against the DNA. TRBV1 has pseudogene status. The CDR3 loop spans 17 amino acids. The CDR3 DNA follows: TGCACCAGCAGCCAGTACCTAAGGGCGGGATTCACAGATACGCAGTATTTT. It translates to CTSSQYLRAGFTDTQYF.

This clone was counted a single time. The rearrangement joins TRBV10-2 to TRBJ2-4, with unresolved D. V was shortened by 2 bases and J by 0 bases, with 11 bases between the two germline ends. The CDR3 runs to 16 residues. Germline-derived CDR1 and CDR2 are WSHSY and SAAADI. The CDR3 sequence: CASSEPPWVAKNIQYF. The CDR3 DNA is TGCGCCAGCAGTGAGCCCCCCTGGGTAGCCAAAAACATTCAGTACTTC.

CDR3 DNA: TGTGCCAGCAGCGATCCGGGTCCACAGTACTTC. This gives the protein CASSDPGPQYF. The rearrangement uses TRBV6-6 and TRBJ2-7; D gene uncertain. CDR3 length equals 11 residues. Between the trimmed V and J ends, which lost 6 bases and 10 bases, there was a span of 13 bases. Per the germline V gene, CDR1 is MNHNY and CDR2 is SVGAGI (reference sequence).

The J gene is TRBJ2-7, the V gene TRBV10-3, with D possibly being TRBD2 (5 bases). Trimming left V 2 bases short and J 5 bases short, with 13 bases between. The CDR3 runs 14 residues. Germline V gives CDR1 ENHRY, CDR2 SYGVKD. This CDR3 reads CAISEGREGDEQYF. The CDR3 nucleotides are TGTGCCATCAGTGAGGGCAGAGAGGGAGACGAGCAGTACTTC.

This chain joins TRBV19 and TRBJ1-4; no reliable D call. V lost 6 bases, J lost 7 bases, and 21 bases lay in between. This CDR3 has 16 amino acids. Germline V CDR1 and CDR2: LNHDA, SQIVND (reference sequence). The DNA for the CDR3 is TGTGCCAGTAGACCTACCCCGGGCCAGTACGGTGAAAAACTGTTTTTT. It encodes CASRPTPGQYGEKLFF.

The gene calls are TRBV5-1 and TRBJ2-2; TRBD2 agrees at 13 bases. The CDR3 spans 17 residues. V shed 5 bases, J shed 1 base, and the junction held 5 bases outside the gene matches. Germline CDR1 SGHRS, CDR2 YFSETQ. The CDR3 DNA is TGCGCCAGCAGTGGACTAGCGGGAGCTCGGAACACCGGGGAGCTGTTTTTT. Its protein is CASSGLAGARNTGELFF.

The V gene is TRBV10-3, the J gene TRBJ2-2; 7 nucleotides line up with TRBD2. The length of the CDR3 is 14 residues. Germline V gene lookup returns CDR1 ENHRY and CDR2 SYGVKD. Trimming removed 11 bases from V and 4 bases from J; junction bases left unmatched: 10. CDR3 bases: TGTGCCGGGCGCGGGAGTTGGAGCACCGGGGAGCTGTTTTTT. As protein: CAGRGSWSTGELFF.

The table lists this clone with a few counts. This chain joins TRBV19 and TRBJ2-7; TRBD2 matches 9 bases. CDR3 size: 15 residues. CDR1 and CDR2 from the germline V gene are LNHDA and SQIVND (reference sequence). The ends lost 5 bases at V and 1 base at J; junction bases unmatched: 6. CDR3 loop: CASSQTSGASYEQYF. The CDR3 nucleotides are TGTGCCAGTAGTCAGACTAGCGGAGCGTCCTACGAGCAGTACTTC. Supplemented by reference TRBV19 and TRBJ2-7, the full variable domain reads DGGITQSPKYLFRKEGQNVTLSCEQNLNHDAMYWYRQDPGQGLRLIYYSQIVNDFQKGDIAEGYSVSREKKESFPLTVTSAQKNPTAFYLCASSQTSGASYEQYFGPGTRLTVT.

The J gene is TRBJ1-2, the V gene TRBV7-9; D remains ambiguous. Germline V gives CDR1 SEHNR, CDR2 FQNEAQ (reference sequence). This CDR3 is 12 amino acids long. V was shortened by 6 bases and J by 6 bases, with 11 bases between the two germline ends. CDR3 DNA: TGTGCCAGCAGACCAGACCTGGATGGCTACACCTTC. Translating it yields CASRPDLDGYTF.

This clone was detected only once. V is TRBV5-1 and J is TRBJ2-2; 12 nucleotides align to TRBD2. The V segment lost 8 bases and the J segment 0 bases; nucleotides outside the gene matches: 2. Germline V CDR1 and CDR2: SGHRS, YFSETQ. The CDR3 spans 15 residues. The CDR3 sequence: CASLAGGPNTGELFF. CDR3 in DNA: TGCGCCAGTCTAGCGGGAGGGCCGAACACCGGGGAGCTGTTTTTT.

This chain joins TRBV9 and TRBJ2-6, with D unresolved. Germline V gives CDR1 SGDLS, CDR2 YYNGEE. The CDR3 length is 14 residues. The V gene lost 2 bases and the J gene lost 0 bases, with 3 bases spanning the gap. The CDR3 loop is CASSVPSGANVLTF. The CDR3 nucleotides read TGTGCCAGCAGCGTCCCCTCTGGGGCCAACGTCCTGACTTTC.

The genes are TRBV6-5 and TRBJ1-1, with D uncertain. Germline values: CDR1 MNHEY, CDR2 SVGAGI. The CDR3 consists of 16 residues. Trimming cost V 2 bases and J 6 bases, with 19 bases left between them. The CDR3 protein is CASSYGGRGEDAEAFF. In nucleotides, the CDR3 is TGTGCCAGCAGTTACGGTGGGCGCGGGGAGGACGCTGAAGCTTTCTTT.

This chain connects TRBV7-9 to TRBJ1-3; D might be TRBD1 (5 bases). The CDR3 consists of 19 residues. V lost 5 bases and J 0 bases, leaving 23 bases between the germline ends. The germline CDR1 and CDR2 sequences are SEHNR and FQNEAQ (reference sequence). The CDR3 loop reads CASSRSLPSGGGSGNTIYF. In nucleotides, the CDR3 is TGTGCCAGCAGCCGATCCCTTCCTTCGGGGGGGGGCTCTGGAAACACCATATATTTT.

The chain recombines TRBV19 with TRBJ2-1; tentative D call: TRBD2 (6 bases). The V gene lost 0 bases and the J gene lost 4 bases, with 10 bases spanning the gap. The CDR3 consists of 15 residues. The V gene's germline CDR1 is LNHDA and CDR2 SQIVND (reference sequence). The CDR3, as DNA: TGTGCCAGTAGTATAGATCGGACTACTTACAATGAGCAGTTCTTC. It codes for CASSIDRTTYNEQFF. Full variable domain (outside the CDR3, taken from reference TRBV19 and TRBJ2-1): DGGITQSPKYLFRKEGQNVTLSCEQNLNHDAMYWYRQDPGQGLRLIYYSQIVNDFQKGDIAEGYSVSREKKESFPLTVTSAQKNPTAFYLCASSIDRTTYNEQFFGPGTRLTVL.

V gene TRBV18 combines with J gene TRBJ2-3; 13 bases are a match to TRBD2. With V trimmed by 3 bases and J by 5 bases, 5 bases remained unmatched. Germline CDR1 reads KGHSH; CDR2 reads LQKENI. This CDR3 region has 16 residues. DNA of the CDR3: TGTGCCAGCTCACCCTGGACTAGCGGGAGTTTAGATACGCAGTATTTT. Its protein is CASSPWTSGSLDTQYF.

The CDR3 DNA reads as TGTGCCATCTTATCGGCGGATGACACAGATACGCAGTATTTT. Its protein is CAILSADDTDTQYF. The rearrangement links TRBV10-3 to TRBJ2-3; unclear D gene. Trimming removed 8 bases at V and 2 bases at J, with 14 bases between. Per germline, CDR1 ENHRY and CDR2 SYGVKD. The CDR3 loop spans 14 amino acids.

About this clone itself: The junction and the germline gene differ at one end; a read error may be behind it. The chain recombines TRBV19 with TRBJ1-1; 9 bases line up with TRBD1. Germline values: CDR1 LNHDA, CDR2 SQIVND (reference sequence). This CDR3 has 15 amino acids. CDR3 bases: TGCTCCTCGATACCGGGACAGGGAAAGGACGCTGAAGCTTTCTTT. Its translation: CSSIPGQGKDAEAFF.

The rearrangement joins TRBV5-3 to TRBJ2-5; 12 bases fit TRBD2. TRBV5-3 is treated as an ORF (open reading frame) with a function not yet certain. CDR3 length: 19 amino acids. J gave up 5 bases and V 1 base, and 15 bases lay outside the gene matches. In DNA form, the CDR3 reads TGTGCCAGAAGCTTGAGACTAGCGGGAGCAGCTACGTCTGGGGAGACCCAGTACTTC. Its protein product is CARSLRLAGAATSGETQYF.

The V call is TRBV29-1, the J call TRBJ1-1; 7 nucleotides agree with TRBD1. Germline CDR1 SQVTM, CDR2 ANQGSEA. V shed 5 bases and J 1 base; nucleotides not matched to a gene: 4. This CDR3 region has 13 residues. The chain's CDR3 is CSVRTGRNTEAFF. The CDR3 coding sequence is TGCAGCGTTCGGACAGGCAGGAACACTGAAGCTTTCTTT.

The chain has TRBV6-1 and TRBJ2-5, with TRBD1 matching over 9 bases. Germline V gene sequence: CDR1 MNHNS, CDR2 SASEGT. V lost 4 bases, J lost 4 bases, and 7 bases stayed unmatched. This CDR3 is built from 15 residues. The CDR3 sequence: CASSGLQGAGETQYF. The CDR3 coding sequence is TGTGCCAGCAGTGGACTACAGGGGGCAGGAGAGACCCAGTACTTC.

The V and J genes are TRBV18 and TRBJ1-5, with a possible D match to TRBD1 (5 bases). Germline loops: CDR1 KGHSH, CDR2 LQKENI. The V end was cut by 3 bases, the J end by 7 bases, with 13 bases between. The CDR3 extends over 14 amino acids. CDR3 sequence reads: CASSPGRGDQPQHF. CDR3 sequence (DNA): TGTGCCAGCTCACCGGGGAGGGGCGACCAGCCCCAGCATTTT.

The chain uses TRBV5-1 and TRBJ2-1; perhaps TRBD1 as D (5 bases). CDR1 is SGHRS and CDR2 is YFSETQ in the germline V gene. V lost 5 bases and J 5 bases, leaving 14 bases between the germline ends. The CDR3 is 14 residues long. In DNA form, the CDR3 reads TGCGCCAGCAGGAGAGACAGAGACCACAATGAGCAGTTCTTC. The encoded protein is CASRRDRDHNEQFF.

The rearrangement uses TRBV29-1 and TRBJ2-7; 10 bases match TRBD1. V lost 3 bases, J lost 7 bases, and 3 bases stayed unmatched. CDR3 length: 12 amino acids. Per germline, CDR1 SQVTM and CDR2 ANQGSEA. CDR3 loop: CSVDRDRGEQYF. The DNA for the CDR3 is TGCAGCGTTGACCGGGACAGGGGAGAGCAGTACTTC.

The chain employs TRBV7-9 and TRBJ1-3; 8 bases align to TRBD1. The V segment lost 5 bases and the J segment 0 bases; nucleotides outside the gene matches: 6. Germline-derived CDR1 and CDR2 are SEHNR and FQNEAQ (reference sequence). The CDR3 sequence is 16 residues long. DNA for the CDR3: TGTGCCAGCAGCCCCGGGACAGGATACTCTGGAAACACCATATATTTT. Its protein is CASSPGTGYSGNTIYF.

This chain connects TRBV11-3 to TRBJ1-3; tentative D call: TRBD1 (5 bases). The CDR3 is made up of 15 amino acids. The V end lost 3 bases, the J end lost 2 bases, and 11 bases lay between the germline ends. Germline assignment: CDR1 SGHNT and CDR2 YENEEA. As DNA, the CDR3 is TGTGCCAGCAGCTTGGACAATGGGGCTGGAAACACCATATATTTT. The encoded protein is CASSLDNGAGNTIYF.

The chain has TRBV19 and TRBJ2-1; tentative D call: TRBD2 (5 bases). Germline CDR1 is LNHDA and CDR2 is SQIVND (reference sequence). Trimming shortened V by 5 bases and J by 6 bases, and 11 bases separated the two germline ends. CDR3 length: 13 amino acids. CDR3: CASSRDRGNEQFF. CDR3 nucleotides: TGTGCCAGTAGTCGGGATCGGGGCAATGAGCAGTTCTTC. The entire variable domain, with the rest obtained from reference TRBV19 and TRBJ2-1, is as follows: DGGITQSPKYLFRKEGQNVTLSCEQNLNHDAMYWYRQDPGQGLRLIYYSQIVNDFQKGDIAEGYSVSREKKESFPLTVTSAQKNPTAFYLCASSRDRGNEQFFGPGTRLTVL.

This CDR3 is CASSMGGARGQETQYF. The CDR3, as DNA: TGTGCCAGTAGTATGGGCGGAGCCCGGGGGCAAGAGACCCAGTACTTC. The chain uses TRBV19 and TRBJ2-5, with a possible D match to TRBD2 (6 bases). The ends were cut back, 3 bases at V and 2 bases at J, with 16 bases in the middle. This CDR3 is built from 16 residues. Germline loops: CDR1 LNHDA, CDR2 SQIVND (reference sequence). Filled out from reference TRBV19 and TRBJ2-5, the complete variable domain reads DGGITQSPKYLFRKEGQNVTLSCEQNLNHDAMYWYRQDPGQGLRLIYYSQIVNDFQKGDIAEGYSVSREKKESFPLTVTSAQKNPTAFYLCASSMGGARGQETQYFGPGTRLLVL.

The gene calls are TRBV28 and TRBJ1-4; D is ambiguous. The CDR3 is 12 residues long. Germline CDR1 is MDHEN and CDR2 is SYDVKM. Trimming removed 5 bases from V and 13 bases from J, with 14 bases in between. CDR3: CASSPLRVSLFF. CDR3 sequence (DNA): TGTGCCAGCAGTCCCCTAAGGGTATCACTGTTTTTT.